What follows are 14 T cell receptor beta chains derived from one specimen sequenced in a study of tumor T cells in aggressive B-cell lymphoma. This table comes from immunoSEQ multiplex PCR, and its TCRdb copy is limited to in-frame clones, with some not included. The repertoire holds under 350 clones, with about 88% as singletons. Material for sequencing was tumor tissue. These receptors were obtained from an adult with diffuse large B cell lymphoma.

The rearrangement uses TRBV2 and TRBJ2-7; D possibly corresponds to TRBD1 (6 bases). Trimming took 10 bases from V and 2 from J, leaving 12 bases between them. The CDR3 is made up of 12 amino acids. Germline loops: CDR1 SNHLY, CDR2 FYNNEI. The CDR3 loop is CATRTEAYEQYF. The DNA of the CDR3 is TGTGCCACCCGGACAGAAGCCTACGAGCAGTACTTC.

This rearrangement joins TRBV21-1 to TRBJ2-7; the D call in the table, TRBD1, was not verified against the DNA. TRBV21-1 is given as a pseudogene. CDR3 length equals 18 residues. The CDR3 reads CASSKLLLETANSYEQYF. DNA of the CDR3: TGTGCCAGCAGCAAGCTTCTTCTTGAGACAGCGAACTCCTACGAGCAGTACTTC.

CDR3 nucleotides: TGCGCCAGCAGCTTAACTAGCGGGAGGTTCTCCTACGAGCAGTACTTC. It is translated as CASSLTSGRFSYEQYF. The V and J genes are TRBV5-1 and TRBJ2-7, with 12 bases lining up with TRBD2. Germline V gene sequence: CDR1 SGHRS, CDR2 YFSETQ. The CDR3 contains 16 residues. J gave up 0 bases and V 2 bases, and 3 bases lay outside the gene matches.

The chain employs TRBV7-7 and TRBJ2-7, with D uncertain. Germline CDR1 and CDR2: SSHAT and FNYEAQ (reference sequence). This CDR3 spans 14 amino acids. V was shortened by 1 base and J by 2 bases, with 9 bases between the two germline ends. CDR3 loop: CASSLGGTPYEQYF. Here the CDR3 DNA reads TGTGCCAGCAGCTTAGGAGGTACCCCCTACGAGCAGTACTTC.

The gene calls are TRBV7-2 and TRBJ1-5; D uncertain. The V gene's germline CDR1 is SGHTA and CDR2 FQGNSA. The V end was cut by 2 bases, the J end by 2 bases, with 13 bases between. This CDR3 contains 16 residues. CDR3 DNA: TGTGCCAGCAGCTTAAGGCAGCCGGGTGGCAATCAGCCCCAGCATTTT. It encodes CASSLRQPGGNQPQHF.

The chain uses TRBV29-1 and TRBJ1-1; D unresolved. Germline CDR1 is SQVTM and CDR2 is ANQGSEA. The CDR3 totals 11 residues. The V gene lost 2 bases and the J gene lost 5 bases, with 6 bases spanning the gap. The CDR3 DNA reads TGCAGCGTTGAAACCGGGACTGAAGCTTTCTTT. Translating it yields CSVETGTEAFF.

This clone was counted only a few times. V usage is TRBV5-8 and J usage is TRBJ2-3, with TRBD2 matching over 13 bases. Trimming took 4 bases from V and 2 from J; bases not matched to a gene: 4. Germline CDR1 SGHTS, CDR2 YDEGEE. The CDR3 consists of 16 residues. The CDR3 DNA reads as TGTGCCAGCAGCATAGGGACTAGCGGGACCACAGATACGCAGTATTTT. Its protein product is CASSIGTSGTTDTQYF.

In DNA, the CDR3 is TGTGCCAGCAGCCGGGCGGGAGGGCCGCCCGAGCAGTACTTC. Its translation is CASSRAGGPPEQYF. The rearrangement joins TRBV4-2 to TRBJ2-7, with 9 positions matching TRBD2. Unmatched junction bases numbered 7, after V lost 4 bases and J lost 6 bases. Germline V gene sequence: CDR1 LGHNA, CDR2 YNFKEQ. The CDR3 is 14 residues long.

This clone appeared once. The rearrangement uses TRBV9 and TRBJ2-5; TRBD1 aligns across 7 bases. Germline CDR1 is SGDLS and CDR2 is YYNGEE. Trimming at V came to 2 bases and at J to 2 bases, leaving 9 bases not matched to a gene. CDR3 size: 16 residues. The CDR3 DNA follows: TGTGCCAGCAGCGTCCCCGCACAGGGGATACAAGAGACCCAGTACTTC. The encoded protein is CASSVPAQGIQETQYF. The whole variable domain, filled in from reference TRBV9 and TRBJ2-5, reads DSGVTQTPKHLITATGQRVTLRCSPRSGDLSVYWYQQSLDQGLQFLIQYYNGEERAKGNILERFSAQQFPDLHSELNLSSLELGDSALYFCASSVPAQGIQETQYFGPGTRLLVL.

Notes on this clone: Its ends do not fully match the called genes, so a read error is possible. The chain links TRBV27 to TRBJ1-2, with a possible D match to TRBD1 (5 bases). The CDR3 spans 13 residues. Germline V gene lookup returns CDR1 MNHEY and CDR2 SMNVEV (reference sequence). In DNA form, the CDR3 reads TGTGCCAGCAGTTTCCCGCCAGGGCTCATTGTCCCCTTC. This gives the protein CASSFPPGLIVPF.

The chain employs TRBV9 and TRBJ1-5, with D unclear. The germline V gene encodes CDR1 SGDLS and CDR2 YYNGEE. The CDR3 loop spans 15 amino acids. V lost 0 bases and J 4 bases, leaving 11 bases between the germline ends. The CDR3 spells CASSVVGEMNQPQHF. The CDR3 DNA is TGTGCCAGCAGCGTAGTAGGAGAGATGAATCAGCCCCAGCATTTT.

In this sample, this clone turned up a few times. V gene TRBV9 combines with J gene TRBJ2-3; tentatively, D is TRBD2 (5 bases). The V gene lost 1 base and the J gene lost 6 bases, with 12 bases spanning the gap. The germline V gene encodes CDR1 SGDLS and CDR2 YYNGEE. This CDR3 has 14 residues. The CDR3 DNA follows: TGTGCCAGCAGCGTACCTCCTAGCATCGATACGCAGTATTTT. Translating gives CASSVPPSIDTQYF.

J is TRBJ2-7 and V is TRBV9; D might be TRBD2 (5 bases). The CDR3 runs 14 residues. The V end lost 1 base, the J end lost 3 bases, and 11 bases lay between the germline ends. Germline V lookup: CDR1 SGDLS, CDR2 YYNGEE. The CDR3 DNA reads TGTGCCAGCAGCGTATTCGGACTGGACTACGAGCAGTACTTC. Residues: CASSVFGLDYEQYF.

This chain links TRBV7-7 with TRBJ2-3; D is possibly TRBD1 (5 bases). The V end lost 1 base, the J end lost 7 bases, and 9 bases lay between the germline ends. In germline, CDR1 is SSHAT, CDR2 FNYEAQ (reference sequence). CDR3 length: 13 amino acids. CDR3: CASSLGQSNTQYF. The CDR3 nucleotides are TGTGCCAGCAGCTTAGGACAGTCAAATACGCAGTATTTT.